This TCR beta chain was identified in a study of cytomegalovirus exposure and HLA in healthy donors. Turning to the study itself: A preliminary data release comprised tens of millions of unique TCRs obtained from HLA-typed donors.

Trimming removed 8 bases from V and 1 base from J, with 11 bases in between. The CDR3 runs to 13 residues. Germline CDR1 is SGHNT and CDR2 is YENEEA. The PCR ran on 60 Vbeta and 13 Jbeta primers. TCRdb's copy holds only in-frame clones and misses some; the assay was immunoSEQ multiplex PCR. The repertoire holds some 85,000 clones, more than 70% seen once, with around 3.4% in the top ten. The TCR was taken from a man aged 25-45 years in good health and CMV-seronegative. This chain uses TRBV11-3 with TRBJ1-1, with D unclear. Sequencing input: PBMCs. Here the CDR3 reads CASSVRANTEAFF. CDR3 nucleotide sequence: TGTGCCAGCTCGGTCCGAGCGAACACTGAAGCTTTCTTT.